These T cell receptor beta chains were read from a single sample in a study of cytomegalovirus exposure and HLA in healthy donors. Repertoires were generated with immunoSEQ multiplex PCR, while TCRdb's copy carries only in-frame clones and drops some. The sample contains about 75,000 clones, around four fifths of which appear only once. The material sequenced was PBMCs. The receptors were sampled from a man aged 25-45 years in good health and CMV-seronegative. Both conserved end residues are part of each CDR3. A D gene is named only where the DNA matches it firmly. Not every row has a clone size; where given, it reads once, few, many or a size class.

size,D,V,J,length,CDR3,DNA
-,-,TRBV4-3,TRBJ1-4,15,CASSPTFATNEKLFF,TGCGCCAGCAGCCCAACATTTGCAACTAATGAAAAACTGTTTTTT
-,-,TRBV9,TRBJ2-3,14,CASSVRGNTDTQYF,TGTGCCAGCAGCGTACGGGGGAACACAGATACGCAGTATTTT
-,-,TRBV6-5,TRBJ1-2,11,CASSDSYGYTF,TGTGCCAGCAGCGACAGCTATGGCTACACCTTC
-,TRBD2,TRBV10-1,TRBJ2-3,16,CASSGLAGELGDTQYF,TGCGCCAGCAGTGGACTAGCGGGGGAGCTAGGAGATACGCAGTATTTT
once,TRBD2,TRBV2,TRBJ2-3,20,CASMGRSPLAGGRKAGTQYF,TGTGCCAGCATGGGAAGATCCCCACTAGCGGGAGGGCGGAAGGCTGGTACGCAGTATTTT
once,-,TRBV29-1,TRBJ2-5,13,CSESTAPGETQYF,TGCAGCGAGTCGACGGCACCGGGTGAGACCCAGTACTTC
-,TRBD2,TRBV7-3,TRBJ2-1,15,CASSTTSGGVQEQFF,TGTGCCAGCAGCACGACTAGCGGGGGGGTTCAGGAGCAGTTCTTC
-,TRBD1,TRBV15,TRBJ1-5,15,CATSREQGGIQPQHF,TGTGCCACCAGCAGAGAACAGGGGGGGATTCAGCCCCAGCATTTT
-,TRBD1,TRBV6-5,TRBJ1-2,13,CASSHRGESGYTF,TGTGCCAGCAGCCACAGGGGGGAGAGCGGCTACACCTTC
once,-,TRBV5-5,TRBJ2-7,15,CASRLQGQTRYEQYF,TGTGCCAGCAGACTTCAGGGACAGACTAGGTACGAGCAGTACTTC
few,-,TRBV7-9,TRBJ2-4,14,CASSLDVSGNIQYF,TGTGCCAGCAGCTTGGATGTAAGCGGGAACATTCAGTACTTC
-,TRBD1,TRBV5-1,TRBJ1-5,15,CASSRDSRSNQPQHF,TGCGCCAGCAGCCGGGACAGCCGCAGCAATCAGCCCCAGCATTTT
-,TRBD2,TRBV29-1,TRBJ2-3,17,CSVERTSGRAGLDTQYF,TGCAGCGTTGAGAGGACTAGCGGGAGGGCCGGTCTAGATACGCAGTATTTT
-,-,TRBV28,TRBJ1-2,17,CASSEASGQGNFYGYTF,TGTGCCAGCAGCGAAGCCTCGGGCCAGGGGAACTTCTATGGCTACACCTTC
-,-,TRBV28,TRBJ1-1,15,CASSSFPSLNTEAFF,TGTGCCAGCAGTTCTTTCCCCAGTTTGAACACTGAAGCTTTCTTT
-,TRBD1,TRBV9,TRBJ1-5,15,CASSATGGEGQPQHF,TGTGCCAGCAGCGCCACAGGGGGTGAGGGTCAGCCCCAGCATTTT
-,TRBD2,TRBV9,TRBJ2-3,17,CASSLTPGLAGTDTQYF,TGTGCCAGCAGCTTGACCCCGGGACTAGCGGGAACAGATACGCAGTATTTT
-,-,TRBV5-1,TRBJ1-2,14,CASSLDGQNYGYTF,TGCGCCAGCAGCTTGGATGGACAGAACTATGGCTACACCTTC
-,-,TRBV4-3,TRBJ1-1,16,CASSLQVEVTNTEAFF,TGCGCCAGCAGCCTGCAAGTCGAGGTGACGAACACTGAAGCTTTCTTT
once,TRBD1,TRBV2,TRBJ2-6,16,CASRDRGFSGANVLTF,TGTGCCAGCAGGGACAGGGGGTTTTCTGGGGCCAACGTCCTGACTTTC
-,TRBD1,TRBV2,TRBJ1-4,15,CASSPRDSGNEKLFF,TGTGCCAGCAGTCCCCGGGACAGCGGTAATGAAAAACTGTTTTTT
-,TRBD1,TRBV7-9,TRBJ1-2,14,CASRHDRGPYGYTF,TGTGCCAGCAGACATGACAGGGGGCCCTATGGCTACACCTTC
-,-,TRBV6-6,TRBJ2-7,15,CASSLSQYTSYEQYF,TGTGCCAGCAGCCTCTCCCAGTATACCTCCTACGAGCAGTACTTC
-,-,TRBV19,TRBJ2-1,15,CASSPAGDSYNEQFF,TGTGCCAGTAGTCCAGCAGGGGACTCCTACAATGAGCAGTTCTTC
-,-,TRBV27,TRBJ2-3,13,CASSLTARDTQYF,TGTGCCAGCAGTTTAACTGCTAGAGATACGCAGTATTTT
-,-,TRBV10-3,TRBJ2-3,13,CAISSGVGDTQYF,TGTGCCATCAGTTCGGGAGTAGGAGATACGCAGTATTTT
-,-,TRBV7-8,TRBJ2-3,14,CASTNEPYTDTQYF,TGTGCCAGCACAAACGAGCCGTACACAGATACGCAGTATTTT
-,TRBD1,TRBV15,TRBJ1-1,14,CATSRDLGTGEAFF,TGTGCCACCAGCAGAGATCTGGGGACAGGAGAAGCTTTCTTT
-,-,TRBV28,TRBJ2-3,14,CASSLIADTDTQYF,TGTGCCAGCAGTTTGATAGCGGACACAGATACGCAGTATTTT
-,TRBD1,TRBV6-5,TRBJ1-2,13,CASSSGQGWGYTF,TGTGCCAGCAGTTCGGGACAGGGTTGGGGCTACACCTTC
-,-,TRBV27,TRBJ2-1,16,CASSPEVSGTYNEQFF,TGTGCCAGCAGCCCCGAGGTTAGCGGCACCTACAATGAGCAGTTCTTC
-,TRBD2,TRBV5-1,TRBJ2-3,17,CASSPGTSGGLTDTQYF,TGCGCCAGCAGCCCCGGGACTAGCGGGGGGCTAACAGATACGCAGTATTTT
-,-,TRBV19,TRBJ1-5,19,CASSIVGGPGSYSNQPQHF,TGTGCCAGTAGTATCGTGGGGGGACCGGGGAGTTATAGCAATCAGCCCCAGCATTTT
once,TRBD1,TRBV5-1,TRBJ2-1,15,CASSSGQGHYNEQFF,TGCGCCAGCAGCTCCGGACAGGGGCACTACAATGAGCAGTTCTTC
-,TRBD2,TRBV6-5,TRBJ2-5,15,CASSIAGGRGETQYF,TGTGCCAGCAGCATAGCGGGGGGGCGAGGGGAGACCCAGTACTTC
few,-,TRBV4-1,TRBJ2-2,12,CASSQKSGELFF,TGCGCCAGCAGCCAAAAGAGCGGGGAGCTGTTTTTT
-,-,TRBV19,TRBJ2-3,15,CASSWGASFTDTQYF,TGTGCCAGTAGTTGGGGCGCATCTTTCACAGATACGCAGTATTTT